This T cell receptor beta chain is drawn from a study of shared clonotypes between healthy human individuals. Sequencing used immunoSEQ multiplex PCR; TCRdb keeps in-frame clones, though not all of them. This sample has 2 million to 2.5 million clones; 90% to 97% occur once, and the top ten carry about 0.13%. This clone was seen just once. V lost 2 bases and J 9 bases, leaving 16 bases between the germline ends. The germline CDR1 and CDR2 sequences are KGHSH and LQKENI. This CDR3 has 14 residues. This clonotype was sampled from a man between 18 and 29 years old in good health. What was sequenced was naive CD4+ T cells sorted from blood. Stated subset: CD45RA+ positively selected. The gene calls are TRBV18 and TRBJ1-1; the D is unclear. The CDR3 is CASSPGPARPQAFF. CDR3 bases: TGTGCCAGCTCACCAGGGCCCGCTCGGCCACAAGCTTTCTTT.